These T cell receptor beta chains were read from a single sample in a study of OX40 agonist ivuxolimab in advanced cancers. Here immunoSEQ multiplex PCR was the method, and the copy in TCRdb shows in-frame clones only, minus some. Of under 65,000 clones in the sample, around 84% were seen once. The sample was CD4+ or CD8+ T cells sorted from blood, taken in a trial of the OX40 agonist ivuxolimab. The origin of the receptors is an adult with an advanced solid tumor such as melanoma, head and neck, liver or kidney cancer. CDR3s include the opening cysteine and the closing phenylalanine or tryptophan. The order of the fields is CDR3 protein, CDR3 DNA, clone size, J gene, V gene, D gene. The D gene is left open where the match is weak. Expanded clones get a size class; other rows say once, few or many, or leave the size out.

cdr3_aa: CASSLATPGPNEKLFF
cdr3_nt: TGTGCCAGCAGCTTAGCGACTCCAGGTCCTAATGAAAAACTGTTTTTT
clone_size: -
j_call: TRBJ1-4
v_call: TRBV7-9
d_call: -

cdr3_aa: CASSLAITDTQYF
cdr3_nt: TGTGCCAGCAGCTTAGCTATCACAGATACGCAGTATTTT
clone_size: once
j_call: TRBJ2-3
v_call: TRBV7-9
d_call: -

cdr3_aa: CASSVGGIRYNEQFF
cdr3_nt: TGTGCCAGCAGTGTAGGTGGGATACGCTACAATGAGCAGTTCTTC
clone_size: once
j_call: TRBJ2-1
v_call: TRBV6-1
d_call: -

cdr3_aa: CASSPLYRDRSYNEQFF
cdr3_nt: TGTGCCAGCTCACCACTCTACAGGGATCGGTCCTACAATGAGCAGTTCTTC
clone_size: -
j_call: TRBJ2-1
v_call: TRBV18
d_call: -

cdr3_aa: CASSVPGPGNQPQHF
cdr3_nt: TGTGCCAGCAGTGTCCCGGGCCCCGGCAATCAGCCCCAGCATTTT
clone_size: -
j_call: TRBJ1-5
v_call: TRBV28
d_call: -

cdr3_aa: CASKTETYEQYF
cdr3_nt: TGTGCCAGCAAGACTGAAACCTACGAGCAGTACTTC
clone_size: -
j_call: TRBJ2-7
v_call: TRBV6-1
d_call: -

cdr3_aa: CASSLAGTPTYEQYF
cdr3_nt: TGTGCCAGCAGCTTAGCGGGTACACCGACCTACGAGCAGTACTTC
clone_size: once
j_call: TRBJ2-7
v_call: TRBV7-8
d_call: -

cdr3_aa: CASSLTGSEQYF
cdr3_nt: TGTGCCAGCAGCCTCACAGGGTCCGAGCAGTACTTC
clone_size: -
j_call: TRBJ2-7
v_call: TRBV9
d_call: -

cdr3_aa: CAWSVGQGFGGYTF
cdr3_nt: TGTGCCTGGAGTGTGGGACAGGGGTTTGGGGGCTACACCTTC
clone_size: -
j_call: TRBJ1-2
v_call: TRBV30
d_call: TRBD1

cdr3_aa: CARSGLADEQFF
cdr3_nt: TGTGCCAGATCAGGACTAGCGGATGAGCAGTTCTTC
clone_size: -
j_call: TRBJ2-1
v_call: TRBV5-6
d_call: TRBD2

cdr3_aa: CASSFQSTYEQYF
cdr3_nt: TGTGCCAGCAGCTTTCAGAGTACCTACGAGCAGTACTTC
clone_size: -
j_call: TRBJ2-7
v_call: TRBV5-6
d_call: -

cdr3_aa: CASSSHRDGSPLHF
cdr3_nt: TGTGCCAGCAGTTCCCACAGGGATGGTTCACCCCTCCACTTT
clone_size: -
j_call: TRBJ1-6
v_call: TRBV27
d_call: -

cdr3_aa: CASSYSARGEGGYTF
cdr3_nt: TGTGCCAGCAGTTACTCGGCCAGGGGAGAGGGTGGCTACACCTTC
clone_size: -
j_call: TRBJ1-2
v_call: TRBV6-6
d_call: -

cdr3_aa: CASSRTGGPDTQYF
cdr3_nt: TGTGCCAGCAGCAGGACGGGGGGGCCAGATACGCAGTATTTT
clone_size: -
j_call: TRBJ2-3
v_call: TRBV11-2
d_call: TRBD2

cdr3_aa: CASRRTDRTDTQYF
cdr3_nt: TGTGCCAGTAGGAGGACTGATCGCACAGATACGCAGTATTTT
clone_size: few
j_call: TRBJ2-3
v_call: TRBV19
d_call: -

cdr3_aa: CASSQGGLWHGELFF
cdr3_nt: TGTGCCAGCAGCCAGGGCGGGCTTTGGCACGGGGAGCTGTTTTTT
clone_size: -
j_call: TRBJ2-2
v_call: TRBV4-2
d_call: -

cdr3_aa: CASRRTGGVNTEAFF
cdr3_nt: TGTGCCAGCAGACGGACAGGGGGGGTGAACACTGAAGCTTTCTTT
clone_size: -
j_call: TRBJ1-1
v_call: TRBV2
d_call: TRBD1

cdr3_aa: CASSALSNQPQHF
cdr3_nt: TGTGCCAGCAGCGCTCTTAGCAATCAGCCCCAGCATTTT
clone_size: -
j_call: TRBJ1-5
v_call: TRBV9
d_call: -

cdr3_aa: CASSLTSLNTGELFF
cdr3_nt: TGTGCCAGCAGCCTAACGAGCCTGAACACCGGGGAGCTGTTTTTT
clone_size: -
j_call: TRBJ2-2
v_call: TRBV7-9
d_call: -

cdr3_aa: CASSIAEPDTQYF
cdr3_nt: TGTGCCAGTAGTATTGCCGAACCAGATACGCAGTATTTT
clone_size: -
j_call: TRBJ2-3
v_call: TRBV19
d_call: -

cdr3_aa: CASSYRGSGANVLTF
cdr3_nt: TGTGCCAGCAGTTACAGGGGTTCTGGGGCCAACGTCCTGACTTTC
clone_size: -
j_call: TRBJ2-6
v_call: TRBV6-5
d_call: -

cdr3_aa: CASSLPQPADTQYF
cdr3_nt: TGTGCCAGCAGCTTACCTCAACCCGCAGATACGCAGTATTTT
clone_size: -
j_call: TRBJ2-3
v_call: TRBV7-9
d_call: -

cdr3_aa: CASRSVAPNTGELFF
cdr3_nt: TGTGCCAGCCGCAGCGTGGCGCCTAACACCGGGGAGCTGTTTTTT
clone_size: few
j_call: TRBJ2-2
v_call: TRBV6-1
d_call: -

cdr3_aa: CASSLRGANYGYTF
cdr3_nt: TGTGCCAGCAGCTTGAGGGGAGCTAACTATGGCTACACCTTC
clone_size: -
j_call: TRBJ1-2
v_call: TRBV5-8
d_call: -

cdr3_aa: CASSQAWTGTGNTIYF
cdr3_nt: TGCGCCAGCAGCCAAGCTTGGACAGGTACTGGAAACACCATATATTTT
clone_size: -
j_call: TRBJ1-3
v_call: TRBV4-1
d_call: TRBD1

cdr3_aa: CASSYLRTSTDTQYF
cdr3_nt: TGTGCCAGCAGTTATTTACGGACTAGCACAGATACGCAGTATTTT
clone_size: -
j_call: TRBJ2-3
v_call: TRBV6-5
d_call: -

cdr3_aa: CASSLAGVSGANVLTF
cdr3_nt: TGTGCCAGCTCCCTGGCAGGGGTCTCTGGGGCCAACGTCCTGACTTTC
clone_size: -
j_call: TRBJ2-6
v_call: TRBV9
d_call: -

cdr3_aa: CASSPTLTSRNYGYTF
cdr3_nt: TGCGCCAGCAGCCCCACTCTAACCTCGCGTAACTATGGCTACACCTTC
clone_size: -
j_call: TRBJ1-2
v_call: TRBV5-1
d_call: -

cdr3_aa: CASSRGPGEETQYF
cdr3_nt: TGTGCCAGCAGCCGAGGACCGGGGGAAGAGACCCAGTACTTC
clone_size: -
j_call: TRBJ2-5
v_call: TRBV28
d_call: -

cdr3_aa: CASSSTPDRYGYTF
cdr3_nt: TGTGCCAGCAGCTCTACCCCGGACAGGTATGGCTACACCTTC
clone_size: few
j_call: TRBJ1-2
v_call: TRBV5-6
d_call: TRBD1

cdr3_aa: CSVSLDLSSYEQYF
cdr3_nt: TGCAGCGTTTCCTTGGACTTGAGCTCCTACGAGCAGTACTTC
clone_size: -
j_call: TRBJ2-7
v_call: TRBV29-1
d_call: -

cdr3_aa: CASSRTSGSTDTQYF
cdr3_nt: TGTGCCAGCAGCCGGACTAGCGGCAGCACAGATACGCAGTATTTT
clone_size: -
j_call: TRBJ2-3
v_call: TRBV11-2
d_call: TRBD2